This TCR beta chain emerged from a study of CD8 T cells in Susac syndrome. Study-wide background: Patients with Susac syndrome were, at the time of blood collection, therapy-naive, maintained on corticosteroids, or maintained on intravenous immunoglobulin alone.

Study-level results: Clonal expansion was not seen in any Susac syndrome CD4+ T cell repertoire.

TEMRA cells were FACS-enriched, and CD8+ and CD4+ T cells were isolated negatively. Comment on this clonotype: Its antigen is as yet unknown.

The V end was cut by 1 base, the J end by 2 bases, with 11 bases between. The CDR3 sequence is 15 residues long. Germline values: CDR1 LGHNA, CDR2 YSLEER. RNA amounts of about 0.5 to 1 ug underwent reverse transcription with random hexamers. It was immunoSEQ multiplex PCR that amplified TCR beta CDR3 across 54 Vbeta and 13 Jbeta. A single record per CDR3 protein comes from TCRdb applying MiXCR to the immunoSEQ multiplex PCR reads. The sample has 150,000 to 200,000 distinct CDR3 sequences; roughly 94% are singletons. Sequenced material: CD4+ T cells from PBMCs. The chain employs TRBV4-3 and TRBJ1-2; D unclear. The clonotype comes from a human donor with Susac syndrome. The CDR3 protein is CASSQGFTDNYGYTF. The CDR3 coding sequence is TGCGCCAGCAGCCAAGGGTTCACAGACAACTATGGCTACACCTTC.